The 8 T cell receptor beta chains below all came from one sample that was sequenced in a study of metastatic and nonmetastatic thyroid tumors. Using MiXCR, TCRdb reanalyzed the PCR reads. The sample shows 84,000 or so clones, around 7.8% of them seen only once. Each patient came to thyroid surgery without any prior treatment (of any kind). Sequencing used blood. The origin of the receptors is a female donor with papillary thyroid cancer or a benign thyroid nodule (not recorded which). Some clones in this sample may be carry-over from other donors' samples.

This clone has a count of ten or more. This chain joins TRBV6-1 and TRBJ1-2, with D maybe TRBD1 (6 bases). Germline V gene sequence: CDR1 MNHNS, CDR2 SASEGT. This CDR3 is built from 15 residues. Trimming shortened V by 0 bases and J by 4 bases, and 12 bases separated the two germline ends. The CDR3 DNA reads as TGTGCCAGCAGTGAAGCGCGGGACATCCGCTATGGCTACACCTTC. It translates to CASSEARDIRYGYTF.

This clone was found a few times. The chain joins TRBV18 to TRBJ2-6; 10 bases line up with TRBD1. CDR3 length: 18 residues. CDR1 is KGHSH and CDR2 is LQKENI in the germline V gene. The V and J ends lost 1 base and 4 bases, in that order; junction bases with no gene match: 7. CDR3 protein: CASSPRPGQGIGANVLTF. As DNA, the CDR3 is TGTGCCAGCTCACCACGGCCGGGACAGGGGATCGGGGCCAACGTCCTGACTTTC.

This clone was detected many times. The J gene is TRBJ2-7, the V gene TRBV28; D is undetermined. Germline CDR1 and CDR2: MDHEN and SYDVKM. The CDR3 sequence is 14 residues long. Trimming took off 2 bases at V and 3 bases at J, with 11 bases between the two ends. The CDR3 DNA reads TGTGCCAGCAGTTTACTCGACAAAAGCTACGAGCAGTACTTC. Encoded protein: CASSLLDKSYEQYF. Supplemented by reference TRBV28 and TRBJ2-7, the full variable domain reads DVKVTQSSRYLVKRTGEKVFLECVQDMDHENMFWYRQDPGLGLRLIYFSYDVKMKEKGDIPEGYSVSREKKERFSLILESASTNQTSMYLCASSLLDKSYEQYFGPGTRLTVT.

There are a few counts of this clone. CDR3: CASSLDSSNYGYTF. Written as DNA, the CDR3 is TGCGCCAGCAGCTTGGACAGCAGTAACTATGGCTACACCTTC. The chain has TRBV5-1 and TRBJ1-2; no clear D gene. Germline V gene lookup returns CDR1 SGHRS and CDR2 YFSETQ. The CDR3 contains 14 residues. V was trimmed by 0 bases and J by 1 base, leaving 7 bases between them.

This clone came up many times. The chain employs TRBV18 and TRBJ1-4, with D maybe TRBD1 (5 bases). This CDR3 comprises 13 residues. Germline V lookup: CDR1 KGHSH, CDR2 LQKENI. The germline V and J ends were trimmed by 5 bases and 6 bases, with 10 bases remaining between them. The chain's CDR3 is CASSVRVDEKLFF. CDR3 in DNA: TGTGCCAGCTCAGTCAGGGTGGATGAAAAACTGTTTTTT.

This clone was counted between two and nine times. J is TRBJ2-7 and V is TRBV9; D possibly uses TRBD1 or TRBD2 (6 bases each). The V gene's germline CDR1 is SGDLS and CDR2 YYNGEE. This CDR3 comprises 18 residues. The germline V and J ends were trimmed by 4 bases and 2 bases, with 25 bases remaining between them. The CDR3 protein is CASSRGLGGGVVTYEQYF. The CDR3 DNA reads TGTGCCAGCAGCCGGGGACTTGGGGGCGGGGTGGTGACCTACGAGCAGTACTTC.

At least ten counts were recorded for this clone. The chain has TRBV18 and TRBJ2-3; no definite D call. CDR1 and CDR2 from the germline V gene are KGHSH and LQKENI. The CDR3 runs to 10 residues. V lost 4 bases to trimming and J lost 6 bases, with 2 bases between them. The CDR3 here is CASSRDTQYF. The CDR3 DNA reads TGTGCCAGCTCACGGGATACGCAGTATTTT.

This clone came up many times. This CDR3 is CAISGGAYEQYF. For the CDR3, the DNA is TGTGCCATCAGCGGGGGGGCCTACGAGCAGTACTTC. The V gene is TRBV10-3, the J gene TRBJ2-7, with 8 bases aligning to TRBD2. The ends lost 6 bases at V and 2 bases at J; junction bases unmatched: 0. The germline V gene has CDR1 ENHRY and CDR2 SYGVKD. The CDR3 extends over 12 amino acids.